The clone carrying this T cell receptor (beta chain) was picked up a small number of times. Researchers amplified the TCR beta CDR3 regions from RNA transcripts. The HTBI set primed first-round TCR CDR3 RT-PCR. TCRdb itself ran the multiplex PCR reads through MiXCR, one entry per CDR3 protein. The repertoire consists of about 420,000 distinct CDR3 sequences, with about 15% occurring once and the leading ten covering roughly 14%. V lost 0 bases to trimming and J lost 4 bases, with 12 bases between them. The CDR3 extends over 14 amino acids. Germline CDR1 is DFQATT and CDR2 is SNEGSKA (reference sequence). The sample is drawn from a study of T cells in Graves' hyperthyroidism and ophthalmopathy. Hyperthyroidism in the patients, aged 18 to 65, was newly diagnosed and under 2 months in duration.

Source material: blood. The chain couples TRBV20-1 to TRBJ2-5; possibly TRBD1 for D (6 bases). This receptor was taken from a woman under 30 with Graves' hyperthyroidism. In DNA, the CDR3 is TGCAGTGCTAGAGATCAAACAGGGCGAGAGACCCAGTACTTC. Its translation: CSARDQTGRETQYF.